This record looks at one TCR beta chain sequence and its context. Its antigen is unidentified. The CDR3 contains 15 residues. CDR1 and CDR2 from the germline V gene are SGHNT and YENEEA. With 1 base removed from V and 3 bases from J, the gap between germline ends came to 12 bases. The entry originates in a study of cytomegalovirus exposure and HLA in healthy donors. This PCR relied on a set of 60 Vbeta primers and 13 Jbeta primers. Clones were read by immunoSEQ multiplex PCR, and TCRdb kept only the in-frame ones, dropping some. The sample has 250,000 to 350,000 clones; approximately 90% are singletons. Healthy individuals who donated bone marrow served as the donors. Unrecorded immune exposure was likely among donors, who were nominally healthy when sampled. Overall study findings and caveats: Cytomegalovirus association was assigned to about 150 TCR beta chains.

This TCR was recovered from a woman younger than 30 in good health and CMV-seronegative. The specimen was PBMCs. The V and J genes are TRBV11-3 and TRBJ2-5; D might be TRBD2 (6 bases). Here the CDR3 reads CASSLGGRREETQYF. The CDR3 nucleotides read TGTGCCAGCAGCTTAGGGGGGAGGAGAGAAGAGACCCAGTACTTC. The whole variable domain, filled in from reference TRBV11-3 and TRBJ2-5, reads EAGVVQSPRYKIIEKKQPVAFWCNPISGHNTLYWYLQNLGQGPELLIRYENEEAVDDSQLPKDRFSAERLKGVDSTLKIQPAELGDSAVYLCASSLGGRREETQYFGPGTRLLVL.